This T cell receptor beta chain was profiled in a study of T-cell memory formation after mild COVID-19. About the research overall: Clusters were largely donor specific. The study's findings and limits: Clones contracting over day 15 to 85 were CD4/CD8 balanced, with later expanders leaning CD4+. CM and EM subsets held most contracting CD4+ clones; EMRA held CD8+ ones.

This clonotype was detected a few times. Its antigen is not known. The CDR3 extends over 15 amino acids. The V end lost 0 bases, the J end lost 4 bases, and 11 bases lay between the germline ends. Germline V gives CDR1 LGHNA, CDR2 YNFKEQ. A single record per CDR3 protein comes from TCRdb applying MiXCR to the 5' RACE reads. The data show around 150,000 distinct CDR3 sequences, around 10% seen once. The specimen was PBMCs or a T cell subset sorted from them (not recorded which). This chain links TRBV4-2 with TRBJ2-3, with D possibly TRBD1 on 5 matching bases. The sequence derives from a young man who had mild COVID-19 (a few samples of this study predate the infection). Cell type and time point are not known. The CDR3 reads CASSQEGSGPDTQYF. In DNA form, the CDR3 reads TGTGCCAGCAGCCAAGAGGGGTCAGGGCCAGATACGCAGTATTTT.